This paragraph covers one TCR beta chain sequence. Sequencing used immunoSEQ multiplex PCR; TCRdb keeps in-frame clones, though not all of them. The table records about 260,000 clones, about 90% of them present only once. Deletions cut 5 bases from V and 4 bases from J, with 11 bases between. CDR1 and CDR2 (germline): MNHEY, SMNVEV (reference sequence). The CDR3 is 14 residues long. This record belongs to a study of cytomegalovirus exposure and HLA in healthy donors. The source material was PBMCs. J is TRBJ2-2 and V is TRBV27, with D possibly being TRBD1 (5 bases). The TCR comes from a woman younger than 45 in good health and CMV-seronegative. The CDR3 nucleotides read TGTGCCAGCAGTACCTTGGACACCACCGGGGAGCTGTTTTTT. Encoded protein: CASSTLDTTGELFF.